This TCR beta chain comes out of a study of radiation and T cells in renal cell carcinoma. The wider study: Nephrectomy followed 15 Gy stereotactic body radiation by 4 weeks. Study-wide findings and caveats: From baseline, blood top tumor clonotypes peaked at 2 weeks post-radiation.

Time point here: blood 2 weeks post-SBRT. Treatment specified: 15 Gy SBRT to primary tumor, nephrectomy 4 weeks later. V lost 0 bases, J lost 1 base, and 4 bases lay in between. Germline assignment: CDR1 SGHNT and CDR2 YYREEE (reference sequence). This CDR3 is 13 amino acids long. In the case of this clone: Its matching antigen is unknown.

Data came from immunoSEQ multiplex PCR; TCRdb stores just in-frame clones and leaves some out. Here the sample spans about 130,000 clones, approximately 90% being singletons. The sequenced sample was blood, obtained from a patient whose treatment included radiotherapy and nephrectomy. This receptor was taken from a woman in her seventies with renal cell carcinoma. The rearrangement links TRBV5-4 to TRBJ1-1, with unresolved D. As DNA, the CDR3 is TGTGCCAGCAGCTTGGGAGCGAACACTGAAGCTTTCTTT. It translates to CASSLGANTEAFF. Looking up the rest from reference TRBV5-4 and TRBJ1-1 gives the full variable domain: ETGVTQSPTHLIKTRGQQVTLRCSSQSGHNTVSWYQQALGQGPQFIFQYYREEENGRGNFPPRFSGLQFPNYSSELNVNALELDDSALYLCASSLGANTEAFFGQGTRLTVV.